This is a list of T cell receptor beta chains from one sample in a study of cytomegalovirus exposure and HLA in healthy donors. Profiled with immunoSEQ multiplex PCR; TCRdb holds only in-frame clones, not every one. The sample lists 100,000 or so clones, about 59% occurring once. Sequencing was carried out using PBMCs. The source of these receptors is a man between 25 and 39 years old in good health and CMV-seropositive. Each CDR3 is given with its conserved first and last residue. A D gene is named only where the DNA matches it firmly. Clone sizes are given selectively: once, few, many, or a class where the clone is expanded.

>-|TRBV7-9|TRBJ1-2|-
TGTGCCAGCAGCTTAACCGGACAGCTAAACACCTTC
CASSLTGQLNTF
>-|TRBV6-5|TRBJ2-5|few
TGTGCCAGCAGTTTCGGACGACAGTCGGAGACCCAGTACTTC
CASSFGRQSETQYF
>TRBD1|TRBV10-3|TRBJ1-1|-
TGTGCCACTAGGGACAGGGGGCAAATTGAAGCTTTCTTT
CATRDRGQIEAFF
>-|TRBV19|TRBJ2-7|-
TGTGCCAGTAGGGCCTCCGGGACAACCTCCTACGAGCAGTACTTC
CASRASGTTSYEQYF
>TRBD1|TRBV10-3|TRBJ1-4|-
TGTGCCCTTTTTCCCGCCGGGACAGGGGCTGAAAAACTGTTTTTT
CALFPAGTGAEKLFF
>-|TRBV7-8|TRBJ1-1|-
TGTGCCAGCAGCCCTAGAGAGGGAGGCACTGAAGCTTTCTTT
CASSPREGGTEAFF
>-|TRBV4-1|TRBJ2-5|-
TGCGCCAGCAGCCAAGTTTATCTACAAGAGACCCAGTACTTC
CASSQVYLQETQYF
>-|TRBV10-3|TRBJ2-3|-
TGTGCCATCGGAGCGGCGACAGATACGCAGTATTTT
CAIGAATDTQYF
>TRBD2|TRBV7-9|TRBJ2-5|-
TGTGCCAGCAGCTTAGGGACTAGCGGACCAGAGGCCCAGTACTTC
CASSLGTSGPEAQYF
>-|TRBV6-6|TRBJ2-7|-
TGTGCCAGCATCCTCCGGCAGGGCCCCTACGAGCAGTACTTC
CASILRQGPYEQYF
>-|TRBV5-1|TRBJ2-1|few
TGCGCCAGCAGGGCGGGCGGCTACAATGAGCAGTTCTTC
CASRAGGYNEQFF
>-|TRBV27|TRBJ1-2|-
TGTGCCAGCAGGCAGAGTAGAGGGAGCTATGGCTACACCTTC
CASRQSRGSYGYTF
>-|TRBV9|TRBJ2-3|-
TGTGCCAGCAGCGTAGGTCCCGGCACAGATACGCAGTATTTT
CASSVGPGTDTQYF
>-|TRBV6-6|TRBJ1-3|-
TGTGCCAGCAGTTACGGGGCGCCGGGCTCTGGAAACACCATATATTTT
CASSYGAPGSGNTIYF
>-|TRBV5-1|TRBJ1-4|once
TGCGCCAGCAGCTCAGGCACAGGTTCCCCTAATGAAAAACTGTTTTTT
CASSSGTGSPNEKLFF
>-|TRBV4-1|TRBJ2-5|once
TGCGCCAGCAGAGTAACATTCAGCCAAGAGACCCAGTACTTC
CASRVTFSQETQYF
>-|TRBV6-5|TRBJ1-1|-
TGTGCCAGCAGCCCCGGACTCCATCAGACTGAAGCTTTCTTT
CASSPGLHQTEAFF
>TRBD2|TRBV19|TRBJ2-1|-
TGTGCCAGTACTCAGGTGGGACTAGCGGGGGGGACTACTTACAATGAGCAGTTCTTC
CASTQVGLAGGTTYNEQFF
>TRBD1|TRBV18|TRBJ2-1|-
TGTGCCAGCTCACCACGGACAGGGTACAATGAGCAGTTCTTC
CASSPRTGYNEQFF
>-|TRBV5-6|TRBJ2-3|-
TGTGCCAGCAGCTTTAGCAGTTCAGATACGCAGTATTTT
CASSFSSSDTQYF
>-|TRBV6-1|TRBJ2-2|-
TGTGCCAGCAGTCCAGGGAACACCGGGGAGCTGTTTTTT
CASSPGNTGELFF
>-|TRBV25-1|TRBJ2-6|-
TGTGCCAGCAGTGCCGAAGAGGGAGCTGGGGCCAACGTCCTGACTTTC
CASSAEEGAGANVLTF
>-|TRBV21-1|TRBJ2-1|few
TGTGCCAGCAGCATTCGGGGAAGGACCCGGGGGAATGAGCAGTTCTTC
CASSIRGRTRGNEQFF
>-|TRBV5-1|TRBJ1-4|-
TGCGCCAGCAGCCCGGACGGGGGTTGGGGCGAAAAACTGTTTTTT
CASSPDGGWGEKLFF
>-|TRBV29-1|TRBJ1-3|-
TGCAGCGTTCGAGGACACTCTGGAAACACCATATATTTT
CSVRGHSGNTIYF
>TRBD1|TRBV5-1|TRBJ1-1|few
TGCGCCAGCAGCTTGGAAGCCGGGACAGGGAGGACTGAAGCTTTCTTT
CASSLEAGTGRTEAFF
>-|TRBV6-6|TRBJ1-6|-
TGTGCCAGCAACCCGACAGGCTATAATTCACCCCTCCACTTT
CASNPTGYNSPLHF
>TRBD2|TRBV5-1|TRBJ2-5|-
TGCGCCAGCAGCTGGGCCTCGGGGGAGCGGGGGAGAGAGACCCAGTACTTC
CASSWASGERGRETQYF
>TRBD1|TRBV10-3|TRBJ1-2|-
TGTGCCATCAGTGAATTTAGGGACAGGGTGTGCTACACCTTC
CAISEFRDRVCYTF
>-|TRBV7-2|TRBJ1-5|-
TGTGCCAGCAGCCCAGGGTCCATGCAGCCCCAGCATTTT
CASSPGSMQPQHF
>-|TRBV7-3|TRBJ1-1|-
TGTGCCAGCAGCTTCGGGAACACTGAAGCTTTCTTT
CASSFGNTEAFF
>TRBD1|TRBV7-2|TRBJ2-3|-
TGTGCCAGCAGCGGACTGGGACAGGGGTACGATACGCAGTATTTT
CASSGLGQGYDTQYF
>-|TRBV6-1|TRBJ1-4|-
TGTGCCAGCAGTGAACCAGGGTTGGTTGAAAAACTGTTTTTT
CASSEPGLVEKLFF
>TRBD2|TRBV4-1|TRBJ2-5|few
TGCGCCAGCAGCGGACGGGACTACCCTCGGGAGACCCAGTACTTC
CASSGRDYPRETQYF
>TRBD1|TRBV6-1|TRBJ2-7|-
TGTGCCAGCAGTGTACAGGGGGCGGGCTACGAGCAGTACTTC
CASSVQGAGYEQYF
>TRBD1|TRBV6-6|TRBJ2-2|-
TGTGCCAGCAGTATGGGACAGATCGGGGAGCTGTTTTTT
CASSMGQIGELFF
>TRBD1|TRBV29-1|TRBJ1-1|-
TGCAGCGTTGGGGCGGACTCAGGGGGAGCTTTCTTT
CSVGADSGGAFF
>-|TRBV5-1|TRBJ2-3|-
TGCGCCAGCAGCTTCGGCAGGGGCCAGGAAGATACGCAGTATTTT
CASSFGRGQEDTQYF
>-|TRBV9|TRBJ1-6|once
TGTGCCAGCAGCGGAAGGGGGGAGGGCTCCTATAATTCACCCCTCCACTTT
CASSGRGEGSYNSPLHF
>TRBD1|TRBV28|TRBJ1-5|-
TGTGCCAGCAGTACCCCCGGGACAGGGGGCGGGCAGCCCCAGCATTTT
CASSTPGTGGGQPQHF
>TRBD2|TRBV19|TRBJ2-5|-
TGTGCCAGTTCATTTTTCGGGGGGTCGCGAGAGACCCAGTACTTC
CASSFFGGSRETQYF
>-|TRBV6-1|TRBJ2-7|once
TGTGCCGTGCAGGGGGGCTACGAGCAGTACTTC
CAVQGGYEQYF
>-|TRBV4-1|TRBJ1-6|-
TGCGCCAGCAGCCTGGGACTTGGTTCACCCCTCCACTTT
CASSLGLGSPLHF
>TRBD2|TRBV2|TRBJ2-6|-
TGTGCCAGCAGTGATGGACGGCTTCCATTAGCGGGGGGTTTTCATTCTGGGGCCAACGTCCTGACTTTC
CASSDGRLPLAGGFHSGANVLTF
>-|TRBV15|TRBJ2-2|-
TGTGCCACCAGCACTAGACCCGACGGGGAGCTGTTTTTT
CATSTRPDGELFF
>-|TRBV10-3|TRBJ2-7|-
TGTGCCATCAGTGAGGCGCACCCCGAGCAGTACTTC
CAISEAHPEQYF
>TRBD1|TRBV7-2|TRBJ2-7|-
TGTGCCAGCAGCGCCCCGGGACAGGGAACCTACGAGCAGTACTTC
CASSAPGQGTYEQYF
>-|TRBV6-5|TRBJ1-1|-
TGTGCCAGCAGTGAGGAGAGTCGGAGTGAAGCTTTCTTT
CASSEESRSEAFF
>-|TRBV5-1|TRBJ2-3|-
TGCGCCAGCAGCCTAACTAGCACAGATACGCAGTATTTT
CASSLTSTDTQYF
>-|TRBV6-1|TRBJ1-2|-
TGTGCCGGCACCTTCGGGGTCGGGAACTATGGCTACACCTTC
CAGTFGVGNYGYTF
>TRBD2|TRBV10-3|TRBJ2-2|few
TGTGCCATCAGTGGAACTAGCGGGCGACACACCGGGGAGCTGTTTTTT
CAISGTSGRHTGELFF
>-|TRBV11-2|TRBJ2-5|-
TGTGCCAGCACCTTAAGCGGGTATCAAGAGACCCAGTACTTC
CASTLSGYQETQYF
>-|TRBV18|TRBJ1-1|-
TGTGCCAGCTCACCCCTGGGGCTGAACACTGAAGCTTTCTTT
CASSPLGLNTEAFF
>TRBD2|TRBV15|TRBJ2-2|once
TGTGCCACCAGCAGAGCAGCTAGCGGGGGAACCGGGGAGCTGTTTTTT
CATSRAASGGTGELFF
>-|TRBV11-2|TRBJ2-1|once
TGTGCCAGCAGCCCTCTAGCAGCTGGCGATGAGCAGTTCTTC
CASSPLAAGDEQFF
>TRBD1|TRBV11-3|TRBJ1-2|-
TGTGCCAGCAGCCGTGGACAGGGCCGCTATGGCTACACCTTC
CASSRGQGRYGYTF
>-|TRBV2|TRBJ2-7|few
TGTGCCAGGAGTGCGGCCTACGAGCAGTACTTC
CARSAAYEQYF
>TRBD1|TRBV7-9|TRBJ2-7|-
TGTGCCAGCAGCTTAGGGACAGGGAGCTCCTACGAGCAGTACTTC
CASSLGTGSSYEQYF
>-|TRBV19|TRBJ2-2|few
TGTGCCAGTAGTATGGACAGAAACACCGGGGAGCTGTTTTTT
CASSMDRNTGELFF
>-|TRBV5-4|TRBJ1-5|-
TGTGCCAGCAGTCCGGACTTAAATCAGCCCCAGCATTTT
CASSPDLNQPQHF